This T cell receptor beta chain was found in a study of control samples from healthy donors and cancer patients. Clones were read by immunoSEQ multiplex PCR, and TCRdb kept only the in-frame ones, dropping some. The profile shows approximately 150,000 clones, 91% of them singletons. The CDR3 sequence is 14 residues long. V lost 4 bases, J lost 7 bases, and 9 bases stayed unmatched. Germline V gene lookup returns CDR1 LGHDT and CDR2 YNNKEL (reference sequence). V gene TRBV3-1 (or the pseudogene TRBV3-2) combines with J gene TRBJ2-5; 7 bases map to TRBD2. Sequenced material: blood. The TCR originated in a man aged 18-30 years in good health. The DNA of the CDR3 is TGTGCCAGCAGCCCCTTTCAGGGCGGGGGGACCCAGTACTTC. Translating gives CASSPFQGGGTQYF.